This TCR beta chain was sequenced for a study of early T cells in non-severe SARS-CoV-2 infection. Study background: Bulk RNA taken from unsorted whole blood was sequenced, leaving chains unpaired.

Each CDR3 protein is one row after TCRdb ran MiXCR on the 5' RACE reads. The table has about 83,000 distinct CDR3 sequences, approximately 13% seen once. This CDR3 contains 14 residues. The trim removed 5 bases at V and 8 bases at J, leaving 8 bases unmatched. The germline V gene has CDR1 SGHAT and CDR2 FQNNGV. On this clonotype itself: Its specificity is unknown.

Study-level points and caveats: Private and CD4 specificities were missed by VDJdb matching, which favored anti-spike CD8 responses.

The sequencing input was whole blood. This receptor was identified in an adult who was a healthcare worker with PCR-confirmed SARS-CoV-2 infection or an uninfected control (not recorded which). The V gene is TRBV11-2, the J gene TRBJ2-1; 8 bases are shared with TRBD2. The CDR3 is CASSPRLAKDEQFF. The CDR3 region has the DNA TGTGCCAGCAGCCCCCGACTAGCGAAGGATGAGCAGTTCTTC.